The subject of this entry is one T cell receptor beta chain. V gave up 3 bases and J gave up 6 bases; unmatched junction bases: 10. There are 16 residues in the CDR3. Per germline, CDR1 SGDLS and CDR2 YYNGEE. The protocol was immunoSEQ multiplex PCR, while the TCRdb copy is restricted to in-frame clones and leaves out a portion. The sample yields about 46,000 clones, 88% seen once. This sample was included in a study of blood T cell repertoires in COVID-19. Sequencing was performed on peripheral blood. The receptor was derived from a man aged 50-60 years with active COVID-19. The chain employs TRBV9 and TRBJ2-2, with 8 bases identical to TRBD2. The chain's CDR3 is CASSAGNSGTPGELFF. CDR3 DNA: TGTGCCAGCAGCGCGGGGAATAGCGGGACCCCCGGGGAGCTGTTTTTT.